Shown below are 31 T cell receptor beta chains from a single sample sequenced in a study of beta chain features in type 1 diabetes (dated by TCRdb to 2017 to 2018). The library relied on the immunoSEQ multiplex PCR assay. The entire isolated RNA was reverse transcribed using the High Capacity cDNA Reverse Transcription Kit, and thus expressed TCRB transcripts were sequenced. TCRdb obtained this table from immuneACCESS and retained in-frame rearrangements with V and J assigned. These tables miss some clones; where compared with another copy, unresolved V genes account for less than half of the shortfall, and the remainder is unexplained. For this sample the table gives roughly 230,000 clones, of which over 8.5% were detected only once. Jointly, the top ten make up 0.03% to 0.04% of the sample. The sample comprised naive CD4+ T cells from blood. This specimen's cell subset or site label, interpreted: true naive CD4+ T cells. The receptors were sampled from a young woman in good health.

This chain uses TRBV2 with TRBJ1-1; TRBD1 agrees at 8 bases. The CDR3 has 14 amino acids. Germline lookup yields CDR1 SNHLY and CDR2 FYNNEI. The junction had 4 bases not matched to a gene; V was cut back by 6 bases and J by 1 base. CDR3 nucleotides: TGTGCCAGCAGAGACAGGGGCGCGAACACTGAAGCTTTCTTT. It translates to CASRDRGANTEAFF. Looking up the rest from reference TRBV2 and TRBJ1-1 gives the full variable domain: EPEVTQTPSHQVTQMGQEVILRCVPISNHLYFYWYRQILGQKVEFLVSFYNNEISEKSEIFDDQFSVERPDGSNFTLKIRSTKLEDSAMYFCASRDRGANTEAFFGQGTRLTVV.

This clone was counted a few times. The genes are TRBV15 and TRBJ1-2; 7 bases line up with TRBD1. Germline CDR1 LNHNV, CDR2 YYDKDF (reference sequence). V lost 5 bases, J lost 4 bases, and 4 bases stayed unmatched. The CDR3 covers 13 residues. CDR3 loop: CATSPRGLYGYTF. The CDR3 DNA is TGTGCCACCAGCCCAAGGGGGCTCTATGGCTACACCTTC.

This sequence joins TRBV19 and TRBJ1-2; possibly TRBD1 for D (6 bases). The CDR3 runs 14 residues. CDR1 and CDR2 from the germline V gene are LNHDA and SQIVND (reference sequence). Trimming stripped 6 bases from V and 10 bases from J, with 21 bases between. CDR3 loop: CASSVITGKVDYTF. In DNA form, the CDR3 reads TGTGCCAGTAGCGTAATCACAGGGAAGGTCGACTACACCTTC.

This clone was observed a handful of times. Additional DNA sequences in this sample encode the identical CDR3. The V call is TRBV9, the J call TRBJ1-1, with D hard to call. This CDR3 region has 14 residues. Germline CDR1 SGDLS, CDR2 YYNGEE. Trimming left V 0 bases short and J 1 base short, with 7 bases between. DNA of the CDR3: TGTGCCAGCAGCGTAGCGGCAGGGAACACTGAAGCTTTCTTT. This encodes CASSVAAGNTEAFF.

This clone was counted only a few times. The chain has TRBV18 and TRBJ1-2; no clear D gene. The germline gives CDR1 KGHSH, CDR2 LQKENI. V lost 4 bases and J lost 2, with 8 bases in between. This CDR3 contains 13 residues. CDR3 coding DNA: TGTGCCAGCTCACTTCAGGAAAACTATGGCTACACCTTC. It yields the protein CASSLQENYGYTF.

This sequence joins TRBV5-1 and TRBJ2-3; 9 positions match TRBD2. Trimming removed 4 bases from V and 4 bases from J; junction bases left unmatched: 13. This CDR3 is built from 17 residues. Germline lookup yields CDR1 SGHRS and CDR2 YFSETQ. Here the CDR3 DNA reads TGCGCCAGCAGCCCCGGTTGGGGCGGGAGGGCCCCAGATACGCAGTATTTT. It yields the protein CASSPGWGGRAPDTQYF.

This clone was seen more than once but under ten times. The V gene is TRBV6-6, the J gene TRBJ1-4; D is uncertain. Germline V gene lookup returns CDR1 MNHNY and CDR2 SVGAGI (reference sequence). The CDR3 loop spans 13 amino acids. V was pared by 1 base and J by 4 bases, with 4 bases between. The CDR3: CASSYFVNEKLFF. CDR3 in DNA: TGTGCCAGCAGTTACTTCGTTAATGAAAAACTGTTTTTT.

This chain links TRBV7-6 with TRBJ1-5; 8 bases align to TRBD1. Germline CDR1 is SGHVS and CDR2 is FNYEAQ. Germline trimming cut 0 bases from V and 2 bases from J; bases unmatched to any gene: 6. This CDR3 is 17 amino acids long. CDR3 loop: CASSLAVTGVGNQPQHF. CDR3 in DNA: TGTGCCAGCAGCTTAGCGGTGACAGGGGTTGGCAATCAGCCCCAGCATTTT.

The genes are TRBV25-1 and TRBJ2-7; D unresolved. The germline gives CDR1 MGHDK, CDR2 SYGVNS. Trimming stripped 4 bases from V and 0 bases from J, with 4 bases between. The CDR3 covers 12 residues. CDR3 sequence: CASSVGSYEQYF. The DNA for the CDR3 is TGTGCCAGCAGTGTCGGCTCCTACGAGCAGTACTTC.

This clone was counted only a few times. This rearrangement joins TRBV28 to TRBJ2-1; a weak D match, TRBD2 (5 bases). The CDR3 loop spans 13 amino acids. V lost 2 bases to trimming and J lost 13 bases, with 15 bases between them. The germline CDR1 and CDR2 sequences are MDHEN and SYDVKM. The CDR3 is CASSLKWRTSQFF. The DNA of the CDR3 is TGTGCCAGCAGTTTAAAATGGAGGACTTCTCAGTTCTTC.

This chain links TRBV30 with TRBJ1-5, with D unclear. The CDR3 has 12 amino acids. V lost 1 base to trimming and J lost 7 bases, with 8 bases between them. CDR1 is GTSNPN, CDR2 SVGIG, per germline (reference sequence). The CDR3, as DNA: TGTGCCTGGAGTGCCCTGTCGCAGCCCCAGCATTTT. This encodes CAWSALSQPQHF.

The rearrangement links TRBV19 to TRBJ2-7; D is possibly TRBD2 (6 bases). CDR1 LNHDA and CDR2 SQIVND come from the germline V gene (reference sequence). V was shortened by 9 bases and J by 0 bases, with 15 bases between the two germline ends. The CDR3 spans 14 residues. The chain's CDR3 is CASTPGGTSYEQYF. CDR3 nucleotide sequence: TGTGCCAGCACACCCGGAGGGACCTCCTACGAGCAGTACTTC.

This clone was seen only a few times. The chain uses TRBV18 and TRBJ2-7; TRBD2 matches 11 bases. With 2 bases clipped from V and 2 bases from J, the junction kept 2 bases outside the gene matches. Germline values: CDR1 KGHSH, CDR2 LQKENI. The CDR3 is 15 residues long. The CDR3 DNA sequence: TGTGCCAGCTCACCAACTAGCGGGAGTCCCTACGAGCAGTACTTC. It specifies CASSPTSGSPYEQYF.

This clone was detected only a few times. This chain connects TRBV10-3 to TRBJ2-3, with TRBD1 identical over 7 bases. V lost 5 bases, J lost 1 base, and 6 bases stayed unmatched. The CDR3 loop spans 15 amino acids. The germline V gene has CDR1 ENHRY and CDR2 SYGVKD. CDR3 residues: CAISKDRSRTDTQYF. The CDR3 bases are TGTGCCATCAGTAAGGACAGGTCACGCACAGATACGCAGTATTTT.

This chain connects TRBV4-1 to TRBJ2-5, with D unresolved. The DNA end lines up better with TRBJ2-7; the J call may be wrong. Germline V gene lookup returns CDR1 MGHRA and CDR2 YSYEKL. This CDR3 is 18 amino acids long. The CDR3 sequence is CASSQVRTQRHFTYEQYF. CDR3 bases: TGCGCCAGCAGCCAAGTCCGTACGCAGAGGCATTTCACCTACGAGCAGTACTTC.

The CDR3 bases are TGTGCCAGCAGCCTCCTGCCGCCTAGCGGGGCTCATAGCACAGATACGCAGTATTTT. Translated, it gives CASSLLPPSGAHSTDTQYF. The rearrangement joins TRBV11-2 to TRBJ2-3, with 9 bases aligning to TRBD2. This CDR3 region has 19 residues. The germline V gene has CDR1 SGHAT and CDR2 FQNNGV. After removal of 5 bases from V and 0 bases from J, the junction contained 15 bases not matched to a gene. The complete variable domain, with remaining parts taken from reference TRBV11-2 and TRBJ2-3, reads EAGVAQSPRYKIIEKRQSVAFWCNPISGHATLYWYQQILGQGPKLLIQFQNNGVVDDSQLPKDRFSAERLKGVDSTLKIQPAKLEDSAVYLCASSLLPPSGAHSTDTQYFGPGTRLTVL.

This clone was picked up a small number of times. The gene calls are TRBV9 and TRBJ2-1, with 12 bases matching TRBD1. Germline lookup yields CDR1 SGDLS and CDR2 YYNGEE. The CDR3 has 16 residues. With 0 bases clipped from V and 8 bases from J, the junction kept 6 bases outside the gene matches. This chain's CDR3 is CASSVAGQGAWYEQFF. The CDR3 DNA reads TGTGCCAGCAGCGTAGCGGGACAGGGGGCTTGGTATGAGCAGTTCTTC.

The chain couples TRBV7-6 to TRBJ1-2; D is possibly TRBD1 (5 bases). Germline V gene data show CDR1 as SGHVS and CDR2 as FNYEAQ. Deletions cut 2 bases from V and 7 bases from J, with 14 bases between. This CDR3 is 14 amino acids long. The CDR3: CASSLTREVGGYTF. In DNA, the CDR3 is TGTGCCAGCAGCTTAACCAGGGAAGTGGGTGGCTACACCTTC.

The chain carries TRBV18 and TRBJ2-7, with 10 bases fitting TRBD1. This CDR3 region has 19 residues. The germline gives CDR1 KGHSH, CDR2 LQKENI. V dropped 1 base and J dropped 2; count of bases not matched to a gene: 14. CDR3 in DNA: TGTGCCAGCTCACCACTTCCCGGGACAGGGGTCAATACCGCCTACGAGCAGTACTTC. This translates into CASSPLPGTGVNTAYEQYF.

This clone was seen only a few times. This sequence joins TRBV5-1 and TRBJ2-1; weak D call: TRBD2 (5 bases). There are 12 residues in the CDR3. Germline CDR1 SGHRS, CDR2 YFSETQ. Trimming removed 4 bases at V and 5 bases at J, with 7 bases between. This chain's CDR3 is CASSASNNEQFF. DNA for the CDR3: TGCGCCAGCAGCGCTAGCAACAATGAGCAGTTCTTC.

This chain joins TRBV4-1 and TRBJ1-1, with D tentatively TRBD1 (5 bases). Per the germline V gene, CDR1 is MGHRA and CDR2 is YSYEKL. The CDR3 consists of 16 residues. V gave up 4 bases and J gave up 4 bases, with 19 bases separating them. This chain's CDR3 is CASSPTRDAPGTEAFF. The CDR3 DNA sequence: TGCGCCAGCAGCCCGACTAGGGACGCCCCAGGCACTGAAGCTTTCTTT.

This clone has more than one count but fewer than ten. The genes are TRBV5-4 and TRBJ2-2; D might be TRBD1 (6 bases). The germline V and J ends were trimmed by 2 bases and 1 base, with 6 bases remaining between them. Germline CDR1 reads SGHNT; CDR2 reads YYREEE (reference sequence). This CDR3 spans 14 amino acids. In nucleotides, the CDR3 is TGTGCCAGCAGCTTACAGGGGAACACCGGGGAGCTGTTTTTT. It is translated as CASSLQGNTGELFF.

The chain joins TRBV5-1 to TRBJ2-5, with a weak D call TRBD1 (6 bases). V lost 5 bases, J lost 2 bases, and 13 bases lay in between. This CDR3 is built from 14 residues. The V gene's germline CDR1 is SGHRS and CDR2 YFSETQ. CDR3 nucleotides: TGCGCCAGCAGACACGACAGGTCTCAAGAGACCCAGTACTTC. This codes for CASRHDRSQETQYF.

This clone was seen a handful of times. This rearrangement joins TRBV5-4 to TRBJ1-2, with a possible D match to TRBD1 (6 bases). Germline CDR1 SGHNT, CDR2 YYREEE (reference sequence). The CDR3 is 14 amino acids. Trimming took 3 bases from V and 0 from J, leaving 9 bases between them. This CDR3 is CASSSGQTNYGYTF. The CDR3 bases are TGTGCCAGCAGCTCAGGACAGACTAACTATGGCTACACCTTC.

This clone was counted at least ten times. V is TRBV7-2 and J is TRBJ2-7, with D possibly TRBD1 on 5 matching bases. Trimming pared 5 bases from V and 2 bases from J, leaving 13 bases between. This CDR3 spans 14 amino acids. The germline V gene has CDR1 SGHTA and CDR2 FQGNSA. The CDR3 DNA follows: TGTGCCAGCAGCCCGTCGACAGCAACCTACGAGCAGTACTTC. Protein product: CASSPSTATYEQYF.

The V gene is TRBV27, the J gene TRBJ1-1, with 7 bases that match TRBD1. V was pared by 5 bases and J by 0 bases, with 9 bases of the junction left unmatched. The CDR3 loop spans 16 amino acids. Per the germline V gene, CDR1 is MNHEY and CDR2 is SMNVEV (reference sequence). This chain's CDR3 is CASSRQGGIVNTEAFF. Here the CDR3 DNA reads TGTGCCAGCAGTCGACAGGGTGGAATAGTGAACACTGAAGCTTTCTTT.

This clone was detected only a few times. The V and J genes are TRBV29-1 and TRBJ2-7, with D maybe TRBD1 (6 bases). The CDR3 consists of 11 residues. Trimming shortened V by 6 bases and J by 3 bases, and 9 bases separated the two germline ends. Germline CDR1 reads SQVTM; CDR2 reads ANQGSEA. Here the CDR3 reads CSVRGGYEQYF. CDR3 coding DNA: TGCAGCGTCCGAGGGGGCTACGAGCAGTACTTC.

J is TRBJ2-7 and V is TRBV14; 8 positions agree with TRBD1. V lost 4 bases, J lost 2 bases, and 10 bases stayed unmatched. The CDR3 totals 16 residues. Germline assignment: CDR1 SGHDN and CDR2 FVKESK. In DNA form, the CDR3 reads TGTGCCAGCAGCCGATTCGACAGGGGTGGAACCTACGAGCAGTACTTC. Translated, it gives CASSRFDRGGTYEQYF.

This clone appeared a few times. V usage is TRBV29-1 and J usage is TRBJ2-1, with 16 bases fitting TRBD2. The CDR3 extends over 16 amino acids. V gave up 2 bases and J gave up 7 bases; unmatched junction bases: 5. CDR1 and CDR2 (germline): SQVTM, ANQGSEA. This CDR3 is CSVERGLAGGLNEQFF. The DNA of the CDR3 is TGCAGCGTTGAAAGGGGACTAGCGGGAGGGCTTAATGAGCAGTTCTTC.

The rearrangement uses TRBV30 and TRBJ1-1; TRBD1 might be the D (5 bases). The CDR3 loop spans 10 amino acids. Deletions cut 5 bases from V and 11 bases from J, with 12 bases between. CDR1 and CDR2 from the germline V gene are GTSNPN and SVGIG (reference sequence). CDR3 region: CAWGAPVAFF. CDR3 nucleotides: TGTGCCTGGGGGGCCCCGGTGGCTTTCTTT.

This clone has just a few counts. This chain joins TRBV4-3 and TRBJ1-4; possible D gene TRBD1, 5 bases. Germline CDR1 LGHNA, CDR2 YSLEER. The CDR3 is made up of 15 amino acids. V lost 2 bases and J 11 bases, leaving 18 bases between the germline ends. As DNA, the CDR3 is TGCGCCAGCAGCCAACCCGACAGTCCTATCGTGAAACTGTTTTTT. Translated, it gives CASSQPDSPIVKLFF.